These 28 T cell receptor beta chains share one sample of origin, sequenced in a study of T cells in localized non-small cell lung cancer. Sequencing was performed with immunoSEQ multiplex PCR; in TCRdb, only in-frame clones are kept and a portion is missing. The sample yields over 45,000 clones, approximately 90% seen once. The specimen was peripheral blood, collected before any cancer treatment. These receptors were taken from a man between 40 and 70 years old with stage I squamous cell lung carcinoma.

The chain couples TRBV4-2 to TRBJ1-1; 7 bases are shared with TRBD1. This CDR3 spans 16 amino acids. Looked up from germline, CDR1 is LGHNA and CDR2 is YNFKEQ. V shed 3 bases, J shed 1 base, and the junction held 8 bases outside the gene matches. The CDR3 nucleotides are TGTGCCAGCAGCCAGGCCGAGGGACAGCAGAACACTGAAGCTTTCTTT. Translation: CASSQAEGQQNTEAFF.

The chain uses TRBV13 and TRBJ2-7; 8 nucleotides agree with TRBD2. The V gene end was trimmed by 4 bases and the J gene end by 7 bases; junction bases not matched to a gene: 9. CDR3 length: 14 residues. Germline V gene data show CDR1 as PRHDT and CDR2 as FYEKMQ (reference sequence). CDR3 nucleotides: TGTGCCAGCAGCTCCCCCGGGACTAGGCTTGAGCAGTACTTC. Translation gives CASSSPGTRLEQYF. Using reference TRBV13 and TRBJ2-7 for the parts outside the CDR3, the full variable domain is AAGVIQSPRHLIKEKRETATLKCYPIPRHDTVYWYQQGPGQDPQFLISFYEKMQSDKGSIPDRFSAQQFSDYHSELNMSSLELGDSALYFCASSSPGTRLEQYFGPGTRLTVT.

CDR3 loop: CASSTGYGSSGDTQYF. DNA for the CDR3: TGTGCCAGCAGTACGGGGTACGGGTCCTCCGGAGATACGCAGTATTTT. V gene TRBV2 combines with J gene TRBJ2-3, with D perhaps matching TRBD2 (5 bases). V gave up 5 bases and J gave up 5 bases, with 20 bases separating them. The CDR3 spans 16 residues. CDR1 is SNHLY, CDR2 FYNNEI, per germline. The whole variable domain, filled in from reference TRBV2 and TRBJ2-3, reads EPEVTQTPSHQVTQMGQEVILRCVPISNHLYFYWYRQILGQKVEFLVSFYNNEISEKSEIFDDQFSVERPDGSNFTLKIRSTKLEDSAMYFCASSTGYGSSGDTQYFGPGTRLTVL.

The chain is built from TRBV7-6 and TRBJ2-5, with 11 nucleotides matching TRBD1. Germline CDR1 is SGHVS and CDR2 is FNYEAQ. This CDR3 has 14 amino acids. J gave up 5 bases and V 5 bases, and 4 bases lay outside the gene matches. The CDR3 sequence: CASSRTGGRETQYF. CDR3 coding DNA: TGTGCCAGCAGCCGGACAGGGGGCAGGGAGACCCAGTACTTC.

J is TRBJ2-1 and V is TRBV5-4; either TRBD1 or TRBD2 may fit D (5 bases each). CDR1 and CDR2 (germline): SGHNT, YYREEE (reference sequence). Trimming took 1 base from V and 9 from J, leaving 14 bases between them. CDR3 size: 14 residues. The CDR3 nucleotides are TGTGCCAGCAGCTTGCAGGAGAGGGGCGTTGAGCAGTTCTTC. This sequence encodes CASSLQERGVEQFF.

The chain carries TRBV28 and TRBJ1-5; possibly TRBD1 for D (6 bases). The CDR3 covers 14 residues. Per germline, CDR1 MDHEN and CDR2 SYDVKM. The V end was cut by 6 bases, the J end by 2 bases, with 11 bases between. This CDR3 reads CASRNRVGNQPQHF. Written as DNA, the CDR3 is TGTGCCAGCAGAAACAGGGTTGGCAATCAGCCCCAGCATTTT.

This chain uses TRBV5-4 with TRBJ2-1, with D possibly TRBD1 on 5 matching bases. V was trimmed by 2 bases and J by 3 bases, leaving 12 bases between them. The CDR3 consists of 15 residues. Germline assignment: CDR1 SGHNT and CDR2 YYREEE (reference sequence). CDR3 protein: CASSFAGQDYNEQFF. The CDR3 DNA is TGTGCCAGCAGCTTTGCAGGACAAGACTACAATGAGCAGTTCTTC.

The rearrangement joins TRBV7-2 to TRBJ2-5; the match to TRBD2 covers 8 bases. Germline V gene sequence: CDR1 SGHTA, CDR2 FQGNSA. This CDR3 contains 14 residues. V lost 2 bases and J lost 5; bases outside the gene matches: 4. CDR3 sequence: CASSLTGGQETQYF. The CDR3 nucleotides are TGTGCCAGCAGCTTAACGGGAGGGCAGGAGACCCAGTACTTC.

This chain links TRBV9 with TRBJ2-2; 12 bases match TRBD2. CDR3 length equals 16 residues. Germline CDR1 and CDR2: SGDLS and YYNGEE. The trim removed 4 bases at V and 2 bases at J, leaving 3 bases unmatched. The CDR3 coding sequence is TGTGCCAGCAGCCTAGCGGGAGGGGCTAACACCGGGGAGCTGTTTTTT. This encodes CASSLAGGANTGELFF.

The gene calls are TRBV5-1 and TRBJ1-6; D remains ambiguous. V lost 0 bases and J lost 3, with 7 bases in between. Germline loops: CDR1 SGHRS, CDR2 YFSETQ. This CDR3 region has 15 residues. CDR3 loop: CASSLGQFYNSPLHF. DNA for the CDR3: TGCGCCAGCAGCTTGGGGCAGTTCTATAATTCACCCCTCCACTTT. The full variable domain, completed using reference TRBV5-1 and TRBJ1-6, is KAGVTQTPRYLIKTRGQQVTLSCSPISGHRSVSWYQQTPGQGLQFLFEYFSETQRNKGNFPGRFSGRQFSNSRSEMNVSTLELGDSALYLCASSLGQFYNSPLHFGNGTRLTVT.

The chain uses TRBV7-3 and TRBJ2-3; 8 bases fit TRBD2. Trimming cost V 4 bases and J 5 bases; bases outside gene matches: 8. The germline V gene has CDR1 SGHTA and CDR2 FQGTGA. This CDR3 is built from 15 residues. The CDR3 protein is CASSSGGLVRDTQYF. Here the CDR3 DNA reads TGTGCCAGCAGCTCCGGGGGACTAGTGCGAGATACGCAGTATTTT.

The V gene is TRBV15, the J gene TRBJ1-2; 8 bases line up with TRBD1. This CDR3 has 17 amino acids. Germline CDR1 LNHNV, CDR2 YYDKDF (reference sequence). V gave up 3 bases and J gave up 4 bases; unmatched junction bases: 13. CDR3 nucleotide sequence: TGTGCCACCAGCAGGGACCCGGGACAGGCGACCTTCTATGGCTACACCTTC. Protein sequence: CATSRDPGQATFYGYTF.

The CDR3 nucleotides read TGTGCCAGCAGTCCCCTAGCGACTTTCACAGATACGCAGTATTTT. Protein sequence: CASSPLATFTDTQYF. V gene TRBV6-5 combines with J gene TRBJ2-3; TRBD2 is a possible D gene (6 bases). CDR1 is MNHEY and CDR2 is SVGAGI in the germline V gene. There are 15 residues in the CDR3. Between the trimmed V and J ends, which lost 5 bases and 2 bases, there was a span of 14 bases.

The chain recombines TRBV11-1 with TRBJ2-3; 10 bases agree with TRBD2. Per the germline V gene, CDR1 is SGHAT and CDR2 is FQDESV (reference sequence). This CDR3 contains 14 residues. The trim removed 5 bases at V and 3 bases at J, leaving 2 bases unmatched. CDR3 region: CASSPAGGTDTQYF. The CDR3, as DNA: TGTGCCAGCAGCCCAGCGGGAGGGACAGATACGCAGTATTTT.

The chain uses TRBV30 and TRBJ1-5; D is uncertain. With 0 bases removed from V and 3 bases from J, the gap between germline ends came to 9 bases. The CDR3 sequence is 14 residues long. Germline lookup yields CDR1 GTSNPN and CDR2 SVGIG (reference sequence). The CDR3 protein is CAWSVSPFNQPQHF. CDR3 DNA sequence: TGTGCCTGGAGTGTTTCCCCTTTCAATCAGCCCCAGCATTTT.

V and J are TRBV4-1 and TRBJ2-6, with D possibly TRBD2 on 6 matching bases. Germline assignment: CDR1 MGHRA and CDR2 YSYEKL. Trimming cost V 4 bases and J 2 bases, with 18 bases left between them. The CDR3 has 18 residues. The CDR3 coding sequence is TGCGCCAGCAGCCCGGGAGTTATTGCCGGTGCTGGGGCCAACGTCCTGACTTTC. This translates into CASSPGVIAGAGANVLTF.

The V and J genes are TRBV5-1 and TRBJ2-3; D is ambiguous. V was shortened by 4 bases and J by 4 bases, with 10 bases between the two germline ends. Germline V lookup: CDR1 SGHRS, CDR2 YFSETQ. CDR3 length: 13 residues. CDR3 residues: CASSRLSPDTQYF. The CDR3 DNA is TGCGCCAGCAGCAGGCTGAGCCCAGATACGCAGTATTTT. Full variable domain (missing parts from reference TRBV5-1 and TRBJ2-3): KAGVTQTPRYLIKTRGQQVTLSCSPISGHRSVSWYQQTPGQGLQFLFEYFSETQRNKGNFPGRFSGRQFSNSRSEMNVSTLELGDSALYLCASSRLSPDTQYFGPGTRLTVL.

This chain joins TRBV21-1 and TRBJ2-1. TRBV21-1 is reported as a pseudogene. The CDR3 totals 11 residues. The CDR3 region has the DNA TGTGCCAGCAGCTCAGGGACCCTCCGTTTCTTC. Encoded protein: CASSSGTLRFF.

J is TRBJ2-5 and V is TRBV27; D is possibly TRBD2 (7 bases). This CDR3 is 15 amino acids long. Germline V gene lookup returns CDR1 MNHEY and CDR2 SMNVEV (reference sequence). Trimming pared 7 bases from V and 6 bases from J, leaving 21 bases between. CDR3 in amino acids: CASNEWGGPPKTQYF. In nucleotides, the CDR3 is TGTGCCAGCAATGAATGGGGGGGCCCCCCGAAGACCCAGTACTTC.

This chain uses TRBV9 with TRBJ1-1; D is unresolved. The CDR3 length is 14 residues. Germline CDR1 SGDLS, CDR2 YYNGEE. V shed 0 bases and J shed 6 bases, with 12 bases lying between them. CDR3 protein: CASSVDSGQSEAFF. As DNA, the CDR3 is TGTGCCAGCAGCGTAGATTCGGGCCAGTCTGAAGCTTTCTTT.

V is TRBV6-5 and J is TRBJ2-5; TRBD2 matches 11 bases. The V and J ends lost 6 bases and 3 bases, in that order; junction bases with no gene match: 6. This CDR3 is built from 15 residues. Germline CDR1 MNHEY, CDR2 SVGAGI. The CDR3 protein is CASSFPGLAEETQYF. CDR3 nucleotides: TGTGCCAGCAGCTTTCCGGGACTAGCGGAAGAGACCCAGTACTTC.

The chain has TRBV7-2 and TRBJ2-1; 15 bases agree with TRBD2. CDR3 length equals 17 residues. Trimming at V came to 5 bases and at J to 6 bases, leaving 8 bases not matched to a gene. The germline CDR1 and CDR2 sequences are SGHTA and FQGNSA. The CDR3 nucleotides are TGTGCCAGCAGCCGACTGGGACTAGCGGGAGGTCTCAATGAGCAGTTCTTC. Protein product: CASSRLGLAGGLNEQFF.

This clone was observed a single time. The chain joins TRBV19 to TRBJ1-5, with 9 bases fitting TRBD1. V shed 5 bases and J 11 bases; nucleotides not matched to a gene: 13. Germline CDR1 is LNHDA and CDR2 is SQIVND (reference sequence). The CDR3 is 15 amino acids. The CDR3 DNA sequence: TGTGCCAGTAGTTTAATGGGGACAGGGAATACGGCCCAGCATTTT. It specifies CASSLMGTGNTAQHF.

V usage is TRBV28 and J usage is TRBJ2-5; 8 nucleotides align to TRBD1. The CDR3 runs to 16 residues. The trim removed 4 bases at V and 2 bases at J, leaving 9 bases unmatched. Germline assignment: CDR1 MDHEN and CDR2 SYDVKM. The CDR3, as DNA: TGTGCCAGCAGTTCCCTCGGGACAGGTACTCAAGAGACCCAGTACTTC. Amino acid sequence: CASSSLGTGTQETQYF.

This clone was seen a few times. This rearrangement joins TRBV10-3 to TRBJ2-5, with D possibly being TRBD1 (6 bases). Trimming cost V 5 bases and J 0 bases, with 7 bases left between them. Germline loops: CDR1 ENHRY, CDR2 SYGVKD. This CDR3 has 13 amino acids. The CDR3 reads CAISRDNQETQYF. In DNA, the CDR3 is TGTGCCATCAGTAGGGACAACCAAGAGACCCAGTACTTC.

The V call is TRBV28, the J call TRBJ2-2, with TRBD1 matching over 7 bases. The V gene end was trimmed by 6 bases and the J gene end by 1 base; junction bases not matched to a gene: 2. The CDR3 totals 14 residues. Looked up from germline, CDR1 is MDHEN and CDR2 is SYDVKM. The CDR3 here is CASRGTENTGELFF. CDR3 coding DNA: TGTGCCAGCAGAGGGACAGAGAACACCGGGGAGCTGTTTTTT.

The gene calls are TRBV27 and TRBJ2-7, with unresolved D. The germline gives CDR1 MNHEY, CDR2 SMNVEV (reference sequence). Trimming left V 5 bases short and J 4 bases short, with 15 bases between. CDR3 length: 14 amino acids. The CDR3 loop is CASSPAPGKYEQYF. The CDR3 DNA is TGTGCCAGCAGTCCCGCCCCGGGCAAATACGAGCAGTACTTC.

This rearrangement joins TRBV28 to TRBJ1-3; D gene unclear. The V end was cut by 4 bases, the J end by 3 bases, with 4 bases between. Germline CDR1 MDHEN, CDR2 SYDVKM. The CDR3 extends over 12 amino acids. The CDR3 here is CASSSGGNTIYF. The CDR3, as DNA: TGTGCCAGCAGTTCCGGTGGAAACACCATATATTTT.